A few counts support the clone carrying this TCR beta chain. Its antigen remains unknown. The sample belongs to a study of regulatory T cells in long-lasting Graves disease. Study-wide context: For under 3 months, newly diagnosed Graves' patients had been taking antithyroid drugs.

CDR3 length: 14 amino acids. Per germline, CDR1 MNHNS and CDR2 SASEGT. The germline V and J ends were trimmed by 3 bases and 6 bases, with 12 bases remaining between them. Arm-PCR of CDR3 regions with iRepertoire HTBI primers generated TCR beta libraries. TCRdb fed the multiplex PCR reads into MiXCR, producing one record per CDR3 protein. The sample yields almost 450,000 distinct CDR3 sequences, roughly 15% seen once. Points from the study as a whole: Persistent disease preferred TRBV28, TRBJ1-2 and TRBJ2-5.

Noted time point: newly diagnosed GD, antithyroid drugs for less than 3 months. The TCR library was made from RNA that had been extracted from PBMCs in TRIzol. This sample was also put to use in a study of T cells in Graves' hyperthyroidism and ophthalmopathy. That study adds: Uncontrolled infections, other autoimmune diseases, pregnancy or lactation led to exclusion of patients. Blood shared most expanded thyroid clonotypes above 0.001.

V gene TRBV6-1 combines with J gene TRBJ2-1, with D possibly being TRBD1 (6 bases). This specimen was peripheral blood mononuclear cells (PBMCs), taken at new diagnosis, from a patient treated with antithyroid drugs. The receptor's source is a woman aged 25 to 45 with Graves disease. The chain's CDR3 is CASSEPSQGNEQFF. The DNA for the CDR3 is TGTGCCAGCAGTGAGCCCTCACAGGGCAATGAGCAGTTCTTC.